What follows describes a single TCR beta chain. Assay used: immunoSEQ multiplex PCR; TCRdb lists only in-frame clones, some missing. The sample consists of 150,000 or so clones, approximately 79% of them appearing once. The data belong to a study of blood T cell repertoires in COVID-19. As for the study in general: Nucleic acid was either cDNA or gDNA, and it came from T cells, B-cell-depleted T cells, or PBMCs.

Germline values: CDR1 MDHEN, CDR2 SYDVKM. The CDR3 consists of 14 residues. Unmatched junction bases numbered 5, after V lost 6 bases and J lost 4 bases. Seattle's cohort entered during active infection and was followed longitudinally. The chain links TRBV28 to TRBJ1-5; 8 bases map to TRBD1. The sequence derives from a woman aged 40 to 50 with COVID-19, enrolled during active disease. The source material was peripheral blood. CDR3: CASRGTGGNQPQHF. The CDR3 DNA is TGTGCCAGCAGGGGCACAGGGGGTAATCAGCCCCAGCATTTT.